The following is a TCR beta chain sequence with its context. Its antigen is not identified. Primers included in the PCR were 60 Vbeta and 13 Jbeta primers. As handled by the study authors: As a later analysis found, there were 70 million to 100 million unique TCR beta chains, of which roughly 11 million were shared. The protocol was immunoSEQ multiplex PCR, while the TCRdb copy is restricted to in-frame clones and leaves out a portion. For V, J and clone size, that table is used; D and trimming come from the DNA. The sample shows about 170,000 clones, roughly 76% of them seen only once. This sample was included in a study of cytomegalovirus exposure and HLA in healthy donors. Broader study findings: Relative to equally common others, HLA-associated TCR beta chains showed greater clonal expansion in a later analysis. A highly shared variant cluster was judged a likely technical artifact.

Sequencing used PBMCs. The clonotype was recovered from a woman under 30 in good health and CMV-seropositive.

The CDR3 sequence: CASTHGKLAGHTDTQYF. The CDR3, as DNA: TGTGCCAGCACCCACGGCAAACTAGCGGGGCATACAGATACGCAGTATTTT. The chain uses TRBV10-3 and TRBJ2-3; 10 nucleotides agree with TRBD2. V dropped 10 bases and J dropped 3; count of bases not matched to a gene: 16. Germline lookup yields CDR1 ENHRY and CDR2 SYGVKD. This CDR3 has 17 amino acids.